The 7 T cell receptor beta chains below were found in one sample sequenced in a study of blood T cell repertoires in COVID-19. Only in-frame clones appear in the TCRdb table, and some are missing; sequencing was by immunoSEQ multiplex PCR. The profile shows fewer than 250,000 clones, over 70% of them singletons. The sequenced sample consisted of peripheral blood. The receptors stem from a woman aged 45-60 years with acute or convalescent COVID-19.

The V and J genes are TRBV27 and TRBJ2-6, with 7 positions matching TRBD1. CDR3 size: 16 residues. V was clipped by 7 bases and J by 0 bases; unmatched bases: 6. Germline CDR1 is MNHEY and CDR2 is SMNVEV (reference sequence). The CDR3 nucleotides are TGTGCCAGCACGACAGGGCCCCCCTCTGGGGCCAACGTCCTGACTTTC. Encoded protein: CASTTGPPSGANVLTF.

The rearrangement links TRBV28 to TRBJ2-5; 8 bases align to TRBD2. The CDR3 length is 17 residues. Germline lookup yields CDR1 MDHEN and CDR2 SYDVKM. Unmatched junction bases numbered 9, after V lost 1 base and J lost 2 bases. The CDR3 region is CASSLYSSGSPQETQYF. Written as DNA, the CDR3 is TGTGCCAGCAGTTTATATAGCAGCGGGAGTCCTCAAGAGACCCAGTACTTC.

The chain couples TRBV5-4 to TRBJ2-3; TRBD2 matches 14 bases. CDR3 length equals 16 residues. Trimming cost V 4 bases and J 6 bases; bases outside gene matches: 7. CDR1 SGHNT and CDR2 YYREEE come from the germline V gene (reference sequence). The DNA for the CDR3 is TGTGCCAGCAGCGTCGGACTAGCGGGAGGCGGGGATACGCAGTATTTT. It translates to CASSVGLAGGGDTQYF.

The V and J genes are TRBV2 and TRBJ1-6; D ambiguous. Germline CDR1 reads SNHLY; CDR2 reads FYNNEI. This CDR3 is built from 13 residues. The V and J ends lost 3 bases and 9 bases respectively, with 9 bases between them. Here the CDR3 reads CASSDGWASPLHF. The CDR3, as DNA: TGTGCCAGCAGTGATGGTTGGGCTTCACCCCTCCACTTT.

The rearrangement links TRBV15 to TRBJ2-2, with a possible D match to TRBD1 (5 bases). Germline values: CDR1 LNHNV, CDR2 YYDKDF (reference sequence). This CDR3 is built from 14 residues. The V gene lost 3 bases and the J gene lost 4 bases, with 9 bases spanning the gap. CDR3: CATSSGRATGELFF. The CDR3 bases are TGTGCCACCAGCAGCGGCAGGGCCACCGGGGAGCTGTTTTTT.

This clone was seen more than once but under ten times. The rearrangement links TRBV9 to TRBJ2-7; 7 nucleotides agree with TRBD2. Germline lookup yields CDR1 SGDLS and CDR2 YYNGEE. J gave up 6 bases and V 0 bases, and 6 bases lay outside the gene matches. The CDR3 sequence is 14 residues long. CDR3 sequence reads: CASSVGTRKAEQYF. The CDR3 DNA follows: TGTGCCAGCAGCGTAGGGACTAGGAAGGCCGAGCAGTACTTC.

This clone was observed a single time. The chain couples TRBV5-1 to TRBJ2-1, with 11 bases that match TRBD1. J was trimmed by 6 bases and V by 6 bases; bases with no gene match: 8. This CDR3 region has 15 residues. From germline, CDR1 is SGHRS and CDR2 YFSETQ. The CDR3 sequence is CASTQDGQGANEQFF. CDR3 sequence (DNA): TGCGCCAGCACCCAGGACGGACAGGGGGCCAATGAGCAGTTCTTC.